This T cell receptor beta chain originates from a study of cytomegalovirus exposure and HLA in healthy donors. Study observations and caveats: Within a later analysis, the majority of CMV-associated TCR beta chains appeared HLA-restricted. An Asian-associated ancestry cluster reportedly showed fewer N-insertions than the approximately 700-donor mean in a later analysis.

As for this clone: Its antigen is not identified.

The CDR3 has 16 amino acids. The germline V gene encodes CDR1 SGHRS and CDR2 YFSETQ. The V and J ends lost 1 base and 0 bases, in that order; junction bases with no gene match: 3. 13 Jbeta primers and 60 Vbeta primers were used for the PCR. The repertoire was sequenced with immunoSEQ multiplex PCR; TCRdb's copy has only in-frame clones and lacks some. The data include approximately 150,000 clones; the top ten clones carry 2% to 2.5%. This chain joins TRBV5-1 and TRBJ1-3; TRBD1 aligns across 8 bases. This receptor was obtained from a woman aged 18-35 years in good health and CMV-seronegative. The specimen was PBMCs. The CDR3 sequence is CASSLRQGLSGNTIYF. DNA of the CDR3: TGCGCCAGCAGCTTGCGACAGGGGCTCTCTGGAAACACCATATATTTT.